This T cell receptor beta chain emerged from a study of cytomegalovirus exposure and HLA in healthy donors. PCR primers comprised 60 Vbeta and 13 Jbeta primers. Sequenced by immunoSEQ multiplex PCR; TCRdb stores in-frame clones only, minus some. The profile shows roughly 56,000 clones, around 87% of them singletons. Study-wide results and limits: A cluster of highly shared sequence variants was likely a sequencing artifact. Rare TCR sequences dominated, though some public TCRs recurred in many donors. Cytomegalovirus status was reportedly diagnosed by the classifier with high sensitivity and specificity. In a later analysis, TCR beta V- and J-gene trimming was associated with a missense DCLRE1C variant.

The V gene's germline CDR1 is SQVTM and CDR2 ANQGSEA. Trimming removed 2 bases from V and 0 bases from J, with 12 bases in between. The CDR3 totals 15 residues. This clone appeared a single time. Its antigen is not known. Sequencing input: PBMCs. V usage is TRBV29-1 and J usage is TRBJ2-3; unclear D gene. The receptor was derived from a man between 18 and 35 years old in good health and CMV-seronegative. The CDR3 nucleotides are TGCAGCGTTGAAAAGGTGGCGGCTAGCACAGATACGCAGTATTTT. Its translation: CSVEKVAASTDTQYF.